Here is one T cell receptor beta chain with its context. Its antigen remains unknown. The data were obtained in a study of OX40 agonist ivuxolimab in advanced cancers. Whole-study results and caveats: On average, a greater number of expanded clones characterised CD8+ T cells relative to CD4+. Still undetermined is the antigen specificity of the expanded peripheral T cells.

Libraries were prepared by immunoSEQ multiplex PCR; TCRdb keeps only in-frame clonotypes and omits some of them. The repertoire holds 90,000 to 100,000 clones, with about 88% as singletons. CDR1 is LGHNA, CDR2 YNFKEQ, per germline. Trimming shortened V by 0 bases and J by 2 bases, and 11 bases separated the two germline ends. CDR3 size: 16 residues. This sequence joins TRBV4-2 and TRBJ1-5; D call uncertain. Specimen: CD4+ or CD8+ T cells sorted from blood, collected in a trial of the OX40 agonist ivuxolimab. The clonotype originates from an adult with an advanced solid tumor such as melanoma, head and neck, liver or kidney cancer. The CDR3 loop reads CASSQEAGYRNQPQHF. Written as DNA, the CDR3 is TGTGCCAGCAGCCAAGAGGCCGGGTATCGCAATCAGCCCCAGCATTTT.